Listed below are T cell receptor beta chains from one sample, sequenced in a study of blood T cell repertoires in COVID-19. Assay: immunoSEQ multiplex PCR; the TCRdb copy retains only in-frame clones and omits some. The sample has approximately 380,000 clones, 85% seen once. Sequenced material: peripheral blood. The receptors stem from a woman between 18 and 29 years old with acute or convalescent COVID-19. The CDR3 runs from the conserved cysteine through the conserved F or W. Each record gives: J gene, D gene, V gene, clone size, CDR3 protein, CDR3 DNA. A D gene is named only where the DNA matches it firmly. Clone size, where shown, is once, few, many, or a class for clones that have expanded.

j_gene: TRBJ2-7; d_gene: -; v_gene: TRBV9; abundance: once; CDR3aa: CASSPTSRRVEYEQYF; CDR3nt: TGTGCCAGCAGCCCCACCTCCCGCCGGGTTGAATACGAGCAGTACTTC
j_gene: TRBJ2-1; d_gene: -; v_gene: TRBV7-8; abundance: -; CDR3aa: CASSSQVNEQFF; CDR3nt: TGTGCCAGCAGCTCACAAGTCAATGAGCAGTTCTTC
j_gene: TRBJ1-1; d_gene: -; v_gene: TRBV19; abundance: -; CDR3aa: CASSMARDTEAFF; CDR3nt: TGTGCCAGTAGTATGGCCAGGGACACTGAAGCTTTCTTT
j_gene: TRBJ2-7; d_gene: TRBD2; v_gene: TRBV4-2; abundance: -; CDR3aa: CASSQAEGLAGIGSSYEQYF; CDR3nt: TGTGCCAGCAGCCAGGCGGAAGGACTAGCGGGGATCGGGAGCTCCTACGAGCAGTACTTC
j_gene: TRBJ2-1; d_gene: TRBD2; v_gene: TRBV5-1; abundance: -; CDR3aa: CASSYRAGLTLNEQFF; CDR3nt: TGCGCCAGCAGCTACCGGGCGGGACTAACCCTGAATGAGCAGTTCTTC
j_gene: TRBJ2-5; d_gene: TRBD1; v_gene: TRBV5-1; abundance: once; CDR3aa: CASSPGQQETQYF; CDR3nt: TGCGCCAGCAGCCCGGGACAGCAAGAGACCCAGTACTTC
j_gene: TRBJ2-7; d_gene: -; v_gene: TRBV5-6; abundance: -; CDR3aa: CASSFPGSYEQYF; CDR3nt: TGTGCCAGCAGCTTCCCGGGGTCCTACGAGCAGTACTTC
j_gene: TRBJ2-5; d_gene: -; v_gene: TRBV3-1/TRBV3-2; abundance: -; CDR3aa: CASSPRGGPQGQETQYF; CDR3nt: TGTGCCAGCAGCCCAAGAGGGGGACCCCAGGGCCAAGAGACCCAGTACTTC
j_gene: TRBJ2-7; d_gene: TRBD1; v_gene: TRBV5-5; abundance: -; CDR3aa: CASSSGQALEYF; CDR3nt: TGTGCCAGCAGCTCAGGACAGGCCCTTGAGTACTTC
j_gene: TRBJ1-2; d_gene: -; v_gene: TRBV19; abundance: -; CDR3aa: CASSIKSDYGYTF; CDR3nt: TGTGCCAGTAGTATTAAGAGTGACTATGGCTACACCTTC
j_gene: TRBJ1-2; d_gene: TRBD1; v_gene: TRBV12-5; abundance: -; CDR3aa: CASGRGQGYGYTF; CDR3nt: TGTGCTAGTGGTCGCGGACAGGGCTATGGCTACACCTTC
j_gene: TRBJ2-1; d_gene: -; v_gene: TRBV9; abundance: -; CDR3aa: CASEYRPGWDEQFF; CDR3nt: TGTGCCAGCGAGTACAGGCCCGGTTGGGATGAGCAGTTCTTC
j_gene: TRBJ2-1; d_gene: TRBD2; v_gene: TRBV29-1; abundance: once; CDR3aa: CSHEGGSLYNEQFF; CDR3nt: TGCAGTCACGAGGGCGGGAGCCTCTACAATGAGCAGTTCTTC
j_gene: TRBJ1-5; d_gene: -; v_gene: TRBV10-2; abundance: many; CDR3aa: CASSESVGHSNQPQHF; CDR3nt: TGCGCCAGCAGTGAGTCGGTGGGCCACAGCAATCAGCCCCAGCATTTT
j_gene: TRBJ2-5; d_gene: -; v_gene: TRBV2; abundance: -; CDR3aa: CASSEFYGGWETQYF; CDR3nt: TGTGCCAGCAGTGAATTTTATGGGGGCTGGGAGACCCAGTACTTC
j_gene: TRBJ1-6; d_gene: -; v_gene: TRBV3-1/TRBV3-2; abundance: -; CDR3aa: CASSQDPGTYNSPLHF; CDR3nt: TGTGCCAGCAGCCAAGATCCGGGGACCTATAATTCACCCCTCCACTTT
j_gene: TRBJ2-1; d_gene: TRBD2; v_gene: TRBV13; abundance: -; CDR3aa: CASSLAGTRALVEQFF; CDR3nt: TGTGCCAGCAGCTTAGCCGGGACTAGGGCTTTGGTTGAGCAGTTCTTC